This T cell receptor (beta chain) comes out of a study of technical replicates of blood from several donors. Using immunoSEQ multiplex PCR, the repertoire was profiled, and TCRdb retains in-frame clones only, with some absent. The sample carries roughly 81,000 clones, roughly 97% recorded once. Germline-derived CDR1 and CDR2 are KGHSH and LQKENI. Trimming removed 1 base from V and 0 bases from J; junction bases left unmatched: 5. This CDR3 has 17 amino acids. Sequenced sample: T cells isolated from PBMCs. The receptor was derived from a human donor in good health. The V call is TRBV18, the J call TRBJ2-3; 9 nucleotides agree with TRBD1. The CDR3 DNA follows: TGTGCCAGCTCACCACGGACAGGGGAAGTGAGCACAGATACGCAGTATTTT. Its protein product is CASSPRTGEVSTDTQYF.